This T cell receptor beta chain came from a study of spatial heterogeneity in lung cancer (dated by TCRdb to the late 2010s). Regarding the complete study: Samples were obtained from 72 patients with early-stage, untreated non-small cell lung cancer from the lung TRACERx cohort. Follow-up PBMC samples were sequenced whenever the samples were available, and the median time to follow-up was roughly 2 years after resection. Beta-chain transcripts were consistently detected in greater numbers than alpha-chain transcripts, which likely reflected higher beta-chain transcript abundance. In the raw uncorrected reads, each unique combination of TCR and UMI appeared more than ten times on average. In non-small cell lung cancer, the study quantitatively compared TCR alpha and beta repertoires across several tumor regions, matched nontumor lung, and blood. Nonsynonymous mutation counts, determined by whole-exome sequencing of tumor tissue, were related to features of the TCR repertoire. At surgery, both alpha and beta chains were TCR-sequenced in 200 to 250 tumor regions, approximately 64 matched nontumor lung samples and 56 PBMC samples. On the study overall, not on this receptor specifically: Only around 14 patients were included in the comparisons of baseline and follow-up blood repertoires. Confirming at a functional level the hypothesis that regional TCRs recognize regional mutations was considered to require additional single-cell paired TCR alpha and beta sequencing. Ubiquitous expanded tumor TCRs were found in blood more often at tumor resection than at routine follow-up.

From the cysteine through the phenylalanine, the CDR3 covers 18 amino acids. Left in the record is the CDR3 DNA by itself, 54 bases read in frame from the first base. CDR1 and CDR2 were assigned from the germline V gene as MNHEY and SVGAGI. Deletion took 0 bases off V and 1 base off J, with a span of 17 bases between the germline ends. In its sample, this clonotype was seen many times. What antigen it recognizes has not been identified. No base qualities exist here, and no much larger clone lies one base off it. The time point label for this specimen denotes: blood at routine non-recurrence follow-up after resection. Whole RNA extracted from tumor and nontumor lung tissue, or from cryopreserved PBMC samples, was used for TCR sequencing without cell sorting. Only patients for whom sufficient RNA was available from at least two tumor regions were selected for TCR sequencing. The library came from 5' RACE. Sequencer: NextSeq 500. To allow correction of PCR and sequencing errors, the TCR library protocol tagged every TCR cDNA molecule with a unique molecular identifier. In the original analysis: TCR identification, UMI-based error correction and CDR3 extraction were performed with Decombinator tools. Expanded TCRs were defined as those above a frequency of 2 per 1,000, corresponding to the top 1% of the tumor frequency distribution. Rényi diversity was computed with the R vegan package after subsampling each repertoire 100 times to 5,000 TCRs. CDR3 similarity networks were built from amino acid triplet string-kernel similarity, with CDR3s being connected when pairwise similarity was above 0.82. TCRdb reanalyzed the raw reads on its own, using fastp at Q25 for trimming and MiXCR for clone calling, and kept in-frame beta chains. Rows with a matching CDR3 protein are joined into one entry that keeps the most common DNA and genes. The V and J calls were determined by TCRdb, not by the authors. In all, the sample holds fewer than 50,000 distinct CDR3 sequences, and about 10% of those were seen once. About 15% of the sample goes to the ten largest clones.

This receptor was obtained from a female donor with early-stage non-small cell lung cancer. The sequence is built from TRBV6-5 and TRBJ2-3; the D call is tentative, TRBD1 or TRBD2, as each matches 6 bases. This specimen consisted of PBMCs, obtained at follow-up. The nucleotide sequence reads TGTGCCAGCAGTTACTCCACCCGGCCGGGGGCCGGCACAGATACGCAGTATTTT. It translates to CASSYSTRPGAGTDTQYF.